At least ten counts were recorded for the clone carrying this T cell receptor beta chain. The CDR3 end lies 3 residues beyond the end of the read and is filled in from the germline J gene. This CDR3 contains 13 residues. Trimming cost V 0 bases and J 3 bases, with 8 bases left between them. Germline lookup yields CDR1 DFQATT and CDR2 SNEGSKA (reference sequence). Some clones are missing from TCRdb's copy, which holds only in-frame ones; the method was immunoSEQ multiplex PCR. The sample contains some 54,000 clones, none occurring once; around 2% lies in the top ten. This entry comes from a study of T cell clonality in common variable immunodeficiency.

Material: peripheral blood mononuclear cells. V and J are TRBV20-1 and TRBJ1-1, with D possibly being TRBD1 (5 bases). This TCR was recovered from a person between 18 and 69 years old in good health. Partial CDR3 DNA: TGCAGTGCTAGAGATTGGGGGGACACTGAA. Translating it yields CSARDWGDTE. The CDR3 reads in full as CSARDWGDTEAFF.